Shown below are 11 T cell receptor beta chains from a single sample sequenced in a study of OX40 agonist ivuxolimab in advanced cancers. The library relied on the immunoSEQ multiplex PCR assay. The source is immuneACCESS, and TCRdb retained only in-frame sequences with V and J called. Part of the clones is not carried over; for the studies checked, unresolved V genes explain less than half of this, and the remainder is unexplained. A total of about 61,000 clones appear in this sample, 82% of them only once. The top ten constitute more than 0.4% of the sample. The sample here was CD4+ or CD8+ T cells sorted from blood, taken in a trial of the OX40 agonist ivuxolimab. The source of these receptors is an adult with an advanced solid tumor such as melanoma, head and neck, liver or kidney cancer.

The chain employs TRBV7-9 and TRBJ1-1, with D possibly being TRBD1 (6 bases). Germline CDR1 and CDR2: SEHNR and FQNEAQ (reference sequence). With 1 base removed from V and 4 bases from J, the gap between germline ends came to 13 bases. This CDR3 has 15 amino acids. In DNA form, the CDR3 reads TGTGCCAGCAGCTTAGGTGGGATAGGGGGCACTGAAGCTTTCTTT. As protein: CASSLGGIGGTEAFF.

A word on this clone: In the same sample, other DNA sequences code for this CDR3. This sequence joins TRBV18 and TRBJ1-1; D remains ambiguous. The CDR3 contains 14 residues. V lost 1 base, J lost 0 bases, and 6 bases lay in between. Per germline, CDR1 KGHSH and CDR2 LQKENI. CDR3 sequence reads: CASSPLGMNTEAFF. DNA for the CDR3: TGTGCCAGCTCACCACTGGGGATGAACACTGAAGCTTTCTTT. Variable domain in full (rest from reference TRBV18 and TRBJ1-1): NAGVMQNPRHLVRRRGQEARLRCSPMKGHSHVYWYRQLPEEGLKFMVYLQKENIIDESGMPKERFSAEFPKEGPSILRIQQVVRGDSAAYFCASSPLGMNTEAFFGQGTRLTVV.

Here the CDR3 reads CASSIGTSSSFPGANVLTF. The DNA for the CDR3 is TGTGCCAGTAGTATCGGGACTAGCTCTTCCTTCCCTGGGGCCAACGTCCTGACTTTC. The rearrangement links TRBV19 to TRBJ2-6, with 9 bases lining up with TRBD2. The CDR3 length is 19 residues. Germline V gives CDR1 LNHDA, CDR2 SQIVND (reference sequence). The ends lost 3 bases at V and 2 bases at J; junction bases unmatched: 11. The full variable domain, rest sourced from reference TRBV19 and TRBJ2-6, is DGGITQSPKYLFRKEGQNVTLSCEQNLNHDAMYWYRQDPGQGLRLIYYSQIVNDFQKGDIAEGYSVSREKKESFPLTVTSAQKNPTAFYLCASSIGTSSSFPGANVLTFGAGSRLTVL.

DNA for the CDR3: TGTGCCTGGAGCCGACAGGTCTACGAGCAGTACTTC. It translates to CAWSRQVYEQYF. This chain uses TRBV30 with TRBJ2-7; tentatively, D is TRBD1 (6 bases). Germline values: CDR1 GTSNPN, CDR2 SVGIG (reference sequence). V was cut by 3 bases and J by 3 bases, with 9 bases left in between. The CDR3 has 12 amino acids. The variable domain in full, with the rest retrieved from reference TRBV30 and TRBJ2-7, is SQTIHQWPATLVQPVGSPLSLECTVEGTSNPNLYWYRQAAGRGLQLLFYSVGIGQISSEVPQNLSASRPQDRQFILSSKKLLLSDSGFYLCAWSRQVYEQYFGPGTRLTVT.

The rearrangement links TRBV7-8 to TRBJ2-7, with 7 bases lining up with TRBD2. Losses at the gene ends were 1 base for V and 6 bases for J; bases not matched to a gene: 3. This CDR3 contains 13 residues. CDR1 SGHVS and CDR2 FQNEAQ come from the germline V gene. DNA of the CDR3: TGTGCCAGCAGCTTAGGGGGGGGATTCGAGCAGTACTTC. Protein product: CASSLGGGFEQYF.

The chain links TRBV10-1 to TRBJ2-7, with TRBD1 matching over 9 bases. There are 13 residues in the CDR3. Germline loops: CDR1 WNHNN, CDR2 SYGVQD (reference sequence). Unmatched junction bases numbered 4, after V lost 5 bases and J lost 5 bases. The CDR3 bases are TGCGCCAGCAGTAGGGACAGGGAGGACGAGCAGTACTTC. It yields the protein CASSRDREDEQYF.

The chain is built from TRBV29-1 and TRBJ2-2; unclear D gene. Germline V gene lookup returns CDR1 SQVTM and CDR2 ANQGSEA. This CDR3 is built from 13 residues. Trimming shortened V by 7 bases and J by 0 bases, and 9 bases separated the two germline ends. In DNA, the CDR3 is TGCAGCGGTAGAAACGCGAACACCGGGGAGCTGTTTTTT. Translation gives CSGRNANTGELFF.

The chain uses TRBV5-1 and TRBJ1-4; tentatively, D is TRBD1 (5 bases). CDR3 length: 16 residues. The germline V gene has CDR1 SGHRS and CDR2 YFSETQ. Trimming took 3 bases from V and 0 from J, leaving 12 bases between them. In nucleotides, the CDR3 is TGCGCCAGCAGCTCACACCAGGGACCAACTAATGAAAAACTGTTTTTT. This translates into CASSSHQGPTNEKLFF.

CDR3 DNA: TGCAGCGTTGTGACAGACGAAGAAGCTTTCTTT. It yields the protein CSVVTDEEAFF. The chain carries TRBV29-1 and TRBJ1-1, with D possibly TRBD1 on 5 matching bases. This CDR3 contains 11 residues. V was cut by 4 bases and J by 8 bases, with 11 bases left in between. Germline V lookup: CDR1 SQVTM, CDR2 ANQGSEA.

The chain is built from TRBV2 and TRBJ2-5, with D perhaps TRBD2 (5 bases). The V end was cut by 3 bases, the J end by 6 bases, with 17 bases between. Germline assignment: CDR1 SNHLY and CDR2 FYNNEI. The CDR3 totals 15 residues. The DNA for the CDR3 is TGTGCCAGCAGTGAGACTTGGAGGTCAGGAAAGACCCAGTACTTC. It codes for CASSETWRSGKTQYF.

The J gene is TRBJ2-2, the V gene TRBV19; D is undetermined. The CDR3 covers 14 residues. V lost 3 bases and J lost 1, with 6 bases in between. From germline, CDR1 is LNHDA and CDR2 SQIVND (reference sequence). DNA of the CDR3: TGTGCCAGTAGTATTTCAGAGAACACCGGGGAGCTGTTTTTT. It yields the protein CASSISENTGELFF.